Presented here are 23 T cell receptor beta chains from one specimen sequenced in a study of response to subunit inactivated influenza vaccine. TCRdb reprocessed the RT-PCR reads via MiXCR and lists one record per CDR3 protein. The sample consists of roughly 500,000 distinct CDR3 sequences, 15% to 20% of them appearing once. The sample was CD4+ T cells sorted from PBMCs, taken roughly 24 months after vaccination. The receptors were sampled from a man aged 45 to 75 who received an inactivated influenza vaccine.

This clonotype was found many times. V is TRBV6-2 or TRBV6-3 and J is TRBJ2-5; D is unclear. The V and J ends lost 2 bases and 7 bases respectively, with 8 bases between them. The germline V gene has CDR1 MNHEY and CDR2 SVGEGT. This CDR3 comprises 12 residues. In nucleotides, the CDR3 is TGTGCCAGCAGTTACCCCCAAAGGACCCAGTACTTC. Translated: CASSYPQRTQYF.

As to this clonotype: The junction departs from germline at one end; a sequencing error may be responsible. As DNA, the CDR3 is TGTGCCAGTAGCGTAGCGGCAGCGGGGGGCACAGATACGCAGTATTTT. This sequence encodes CASSVAAAGGTDTQYF. The rearrangement links TRBV9 to TRBJ2-3, with 8 nucleotides matching TRBD2. This CDR3 spans 16 amino acids. Germline CDR1 reads SGDLS; CDR2 reads YYNGEE.

This clonotype was picked up a small number of times. This chain uses TRBV6-5 with TRBJ1-1; 10 bases line up with TRBD1. The CDR3 covers 14 residues. V was pared by 0 bases and J by 8 bases, with 3 bases of the junction left unmatched. Germline V gives CDR1 MNHEY, CDR2 SVGAGI. The CDR3 DNA follows: TGTGCCAGCAGTTACTCGGGGACAGGGGCCGAAGCTTTCTTT. Translating gives CASSYSGTGAEAFF.

This clonotype was observed a handful of times. The rearrangement joins TRBV14 to TRBJ1-4; D gene unclear. Germline lookup yields CDR1 SGHDN and CDR2 FVKESK. The CDR3 has 16 residues. The ends were cut back, 2 bases at V and 0 bases at J, with 10 bases in the middle. The CDR3 DNA follows: TGTGCCAGCAGCCAACGACGATCAGCAACTAATGAAAAACTGTTTTTT. Translating it yields CASSQRRSATNEKLFF.

V and J are TRBV28 and TRBJ1-4, with D tentatively TRBD1 (5 bases). Germline V gene lookup returns CDR1 MDHEN and CDR2 SYDVKM. Trimming removed 5 bases from V and 5 bases from J, with 15 bases in between. CDR3 length: 15 amino acids. The chain's CDR3 is CASSTRWTKNEKLFF. The CDR3 bases are TGTGCCAGCAGTACCCGGTGGACAAAAAATGAAAAACTGTTTTTT. Filled out from reference TRBV28 and TRBJ1-4, the complete variable domain reads DVKVTQSSRYLVKRTGEKVFLECVQDMDHENMFWYRQDPGLGLRLIYFSYDVKMKEKGDIPEGYSVSREKKERFSLILESASTNQTSMYLCASSTRWTKNEKLFFGSGTQLSVL.

There are many counts of this clonotype. This chain links TRBV5-1 with TRBJ2-1; D is unresolved. Trimming pared 4 bases from V and 8 bases from J, leaving 16 bases between. Per the germline V gene, CDR1 is SGHRS and CDR2 is YFSETQ. CDR3 size: 14 residues. CDR3 in amino acids: CASSRDASYDEQFF. DNA of the CDR3: TGCGCCAGCAGCAGAGACGCGTCATACGATGAGCAGTTCTTC.

This clonotype was counted many times. The chain recombines TRBV20-1 with TRBJ2-3, with D perhaps being TRBD1 or TRBD2 (5 bases each). The CDR3 length is 16 residues. V dropped 2 bases and J dropped 0 bases, with 15 bases sitting between them. Germline CDR1 reads DFQATT; CDR2 reads SNEGSKA (reference sequence). For the CDR3, the DNA is TGCAGTGCTAGAAAGATCCGGGGCATTAGCACAGATACGCAGTATTTT. It specifies CSARKIRGISTDTQYF.

DNA for the CDR3: TGCAGTGCTAGAGATCTGGTAGCGGGAATTCGTACAGATACGCAGTATTTT. This translates into CSARDLVAGIRTDTQYF. The chain carries TRBV20-1 and TRBJ2-3; 8 positions agree with TRBD2. V lost 0 bases, J lost 3 bases, and 11 bases stayed unmatched. The length of the CDR3 is 17 residues. Germline V gene lookup returns CDR1 DFQATT and CDR2 SNEGSKA (reference sequence).

The chain couples TRBV20-1 to TRBJ2-7, with TRBD1 matching over 7 bases. The germline V gene has CDR1 DFQATT and CDR2 SNEGSKA (reference sequence). The V and J ends lost 6 bases and 7 bases, in that order; junction bases with no gene match: 12. CDR3 size: 13 residues. This chain's CDR3 is CSAPAQDRNEQYF. In nucleotides, the CDR3 is TGCAGTGCCCCTGCTCAGGACAGGAATGAGCAGTACTTC.

Only a few counts were recorded for this clonotype. The chain carries TRBV7-8 and TRBJ2-6; D remains ambiguous. Germline V CDR1 and CDR2: SGHVS, FQNEAQ. This CDR3 spans 16 amino acids. With 4 bases removed from V and 2 bases from J, the gap between germline ends came to 12 bases. CDR3 sequence reads: CASSSSLGTGANVLTF. The CDR3 DNA reads TGTGCCAGCAGCTCCTCCTTAGGGACTGGGGCCAACGTCCTGACTTTC. The full variable domain, its missing parts supplied by reference TRBV7-8 and TRBJ2-6, is GAGVSQSPRYKVAKRGQDVALRCDPISGHVSLFWYQQALGQGPEFLTYFQNEAQLDKSGLPSDRFFAERPEGSVSTLKIQRTQQEDSAVYLCASSSSLGTGANVLTFGAGSRLTVL.

The rearrangement uses TRBV20-1 and TRBJ2-5, with D uncertain. This CDR3 has 10 amino acids. Deletions cut 7 bases from V and 2 bases from J, with 5 bases between. CDR1 and CDR2 (germline): DFQATT, SNEGSKA (reference sequence). The CDR3 region is CSVFQETQYF. The CDR3, as DNA: TGCAGTGTCTTTCAAGAGACCCAGTACTTC.

Ten or more counts support this clonotype. J is TRBJ2-2 and V is TRBV14, with D perhaps matching TRBD1 (6 bases). This CDR3 is 16 amino acids long. V gave up 4 bases and J gave up 4 bases, with 16 bases separating them. Germline CDR1 SGHDN, CDR2 FVKESK. The CDR3 region has the DNA TGTGCCAGCAGCCCTAAGACAGGATACTTCACCGGGGAGCTGTTTTTT. It specifies CASSPKTGYFTGELFF.

This chain uses TRBV20-1 with TRBJ1-6; D remains unclear. V was shortened by 0 bases and J by 6 bases, with 9 bases between the two germline ends. This CDR3 comprises 14 residues. Per the germline V gene, CDR1 is DFQATT and CDR2 is SNEGSKA (reference sequence). The CDR3 nucleotides read TGCAGTGCTAGAGATAGGCTGGGTAATTCACCCCTCCACTTT. This sequence encodes CSARDRLGNSPLHF.

The chain uses TRBV27 and TRBJ2-1; D not certain. Trimming took off 11 bases at V and 9 bases at J, with 17 bases between the two ends. The CDR3 totals 12 residues. From germline, CDR1 is MNHEY and CDR2 SMNVEV (reference sequence). The CDR3 sequence is CALPTVPPEQFF. DNA for the CDR3: TGTGCCTTACCTACTGTCCCCCCTGAGCAGTTCTTC.

The sample holds a few counts of this clonotype. The genes are TRBV5-1 and TRBJ2-1; D might be TRBD2 (6 bases). Trimming left V 4 bases short and J 10 bases short, with 18 bases between. This CDR3 region has 14 residues. CDR1 and CDR2 from the germline V gene are SGHRS and YFSETQ. CDR3 sequence reads: CASSPGLSNREQFF. The CDR3 bases are TGCGCCAGCAGCCCGGGACTCTCCAATAGGGAGCAGTTCTTC.

The sample holds a few counts of this clonotype. This chain links TRBV29-1 with TRBJ1-1; no definite D call. The CDR3 consists of 11 residues. CDR1 and CDR2 from the germline V gene are SQVTM and ANQGSEA. V lost 4 bases to trimming and J lost 6 bases, with 9 bases between them. This CDR3 reads CSVGSGSEAFF. The CDR3 DNA sequence: TGCAGCGTTGGGTCGGGATCTGAAGCTTTCTTT.

This clonotype was detected a few times. This chain links TRBV12-3 or TRBV12-4 with TRBJ2-4, with D tentatively TRBD1 (6 bases). This CDR3 spans 14 amino acids. The V and J ends lost 5 bases and 3 bases respectively, with 11 bases between them. The CDR3 DNA sequence: TGTGCCAGCAGTGTCAGGGGTTACAAAAACATTCAGTACTTC. Its translation: CASSVRGYKNIQYF.

This clonotype was seen a few times. The genes are TRBV10-3 and TRBJ2-1, with 10 bases matching TRBD2. CDR3 length: 14 residues. The germline V gene has CDR1 ENHRY and CDR2 SYGVKD. The ends lost 11 bases at V and 8 bases at J; junction bases unmatched: 12. The CDR3 loop is CASQTDLAGDEQFF. The CDR3 DNA reads TGTGCCTCCCAGACAGATCTAGCGGGAGATGAGCAGTTCTTC.

The chain uses TRBV9 and TRBJ2-2; the D gene is possibly TRBD1 (6 bases). Germline CDR1 reads SGDLS; CDR2 reads YYNGEE. V lost 3 bases, J lost 5 bases, and 11 bases lay in between. CDR3 length equals 14 residues. The CDR3 loop is CASSAGGRTGELFF. The CDR3 DNA sequence: TGTGCCAGCAGCGCTGGGGGCAGAACCGGGGAGCTGTTTTTT.

V usage is TRBV6-1 and J usage is TRBJ1-2; D is uncertain. The CDR3 has 13 residues. Germline V lookup: CDR1 MNHNS, CDR2 SASEGT. Trimming took off 6 bases at V and 1 base at J, with 9 bases between the two ends. CDR3 in amino acids: CASRKDVNYGYTF. In DNA, the CDR3 is TGTGCCAGCAGAAAAGACGTTAACTATGGCTACACCTTC.

Many counts were recorded for this clonotype. The chain is built from TRBV4-2 and TRBJ2-1; 10 nucleotides line up with TRBD2. The ends lost 4 bases at V and 8 bases at J; junction bases unmatched: 8. Germline loops: CDR1 LGHNA, CDR2 YNFKEQ. This CDR3 comprises 15 residues. CDR3 sequence: CASSRGTSGVDEQFF. The CDR3 nucleotides read TGTGCCAGCAGCCGAGGTACTAGCGGGGTTGATGAGCAGTTCTTC.

This clonotype was counted ten times or more. The chain recombines TRBV5-1 with TRBJ2-3; 9 nucleotides align to TRBD2. Germline V gene lookup returns CDR1 SGHRS and CDR2 YFSETQ. Trimming took 4 bases from V and 2 from J; bases not matched to a gene: 8. This CDR3 has 16 residues. CDR3 region: CASSPSSGVTTDTQYF. In nucleotides, the CDR3 is TGCGCCAGCAGCCCTTCTAGCGGGGTAACCACAGATACGCAGTATTTT.

The table lists this clonotype with a few counts. This chain connects TRBV5-6 to TRBJ1-2; TRBD1 agrees at 10 bases. V lost 6 bases and J lost 4; bases outside the gene matches: 12. The CDR3 length is 16 residues. CDR1 and CDR2 (germline): SGHDT, YYEEEE. CDR3 coding DNA: TGTGCCAGCACCCGCCCATCAAGGACAGGGGGCTATGGCTACACCTTC. This sequence encodes CASTRPSRTGGYGYTF.